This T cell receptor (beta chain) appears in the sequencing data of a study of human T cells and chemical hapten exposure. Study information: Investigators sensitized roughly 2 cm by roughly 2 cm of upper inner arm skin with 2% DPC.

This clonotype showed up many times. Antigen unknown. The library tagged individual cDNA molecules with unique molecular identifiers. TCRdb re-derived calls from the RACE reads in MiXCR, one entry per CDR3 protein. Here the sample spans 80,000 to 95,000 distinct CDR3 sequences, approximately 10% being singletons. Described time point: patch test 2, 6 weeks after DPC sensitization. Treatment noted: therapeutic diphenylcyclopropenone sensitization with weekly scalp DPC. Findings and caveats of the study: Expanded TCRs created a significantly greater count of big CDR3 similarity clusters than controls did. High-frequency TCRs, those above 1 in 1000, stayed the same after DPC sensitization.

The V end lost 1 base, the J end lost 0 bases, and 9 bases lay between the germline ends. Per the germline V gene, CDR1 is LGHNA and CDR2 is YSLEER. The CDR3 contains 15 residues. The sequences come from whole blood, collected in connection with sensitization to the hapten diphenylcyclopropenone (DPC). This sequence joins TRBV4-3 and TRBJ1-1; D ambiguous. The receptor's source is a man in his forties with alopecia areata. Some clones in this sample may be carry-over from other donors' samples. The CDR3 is CASSQGGSMNTEAFF. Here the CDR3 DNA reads TGCGCCAGCAGCCAAGGGGGTTCGATGAACACTGAAGCTTTCTTT.